These T cell receptor beta chains were read from a single sample in a study of somatic mutations in cytotoxic T cells in rheumatoid arthritis. Method: immunoSEQ multiplex PCR; TCRdb's copy keeps in-frame clones and lacks some. Here the sample spans some 17,000 clones, 70% to 85% being singletons. The sample was CD8+ T cells sorted from blood. The receptors were gathered from an adult with rheumatoid arthritis. Each CDR3 is given with its conserved first and last residue. Fields, in order: CDR3 DNA, CDR3 protein, V gene, J gene, D gene, clone size, CDR3 length. D genes are given only for firm matches. Some rows have no size entry. The others give once, few or many, or a class for an expanded clone.

TGTGCCAGCAGCTTAGCGGTTAGGGAGGCAGGAGAGACCCAGTACTTC	CASSLAVREAGETQYF	TRBV7-9	TRBJ2-5	.	.	16
TGCGCCAGCAGTTATTTGAACTCTGAAGCTTTCTTT	CASSYLNSEAFF	TRBV10-2	TRBJ1-1	.	.	12
TGTGCCAGCAGCTCGGGACTAGCGGGGGCATTTAATGAGCAGTTCTTC	CASSSGLAGAFNEQFF	TRBV7-6	TRBJ2-1	TRBD2	.	16
TGTGCTAGCAGCTTAGGTGGGGGCGGAGAGACCCAGTACTTC	CASSLGGGGETQYF	TRBV7-7	TRBJ2-5	.	.	14
TGTGCCAGCAGTTTCGGGGGGGGATACGAGCAGTACTTC	CASSFGGGYEQYF	TRBV27	TRBJ2-7	TRBD2	.	13
TGTGCCAGCAGCTACCAAGGGAAGGGCTACACCTTC	CASSYQGKGYTF	TRBV7-9	TRBJ1-2	.	.	12
TGTGCCAGCAGTTTGTCGACAGGGGGGACTGAAGCTTTCTTT	CASSLSTGGTEAFF	TRBV27	TRBJ1-1	TRBD1	.	14
TGCGCCAGCAGCCAATATAACGAGCAGTACTTC	CASSQYNEQYF	TRBV4-1	TRBJ2-7	.	.	11
TGTGCCAGCAGAAAGACAGGGGATGGGACTGAAGCTTTCTTT	CASRKTGDGTEAFF	TRBV2	TRBJ1-1	TRBD1	few	14
TGTGCCAGCAGCTGGACCGACAGGGTAGAAATCTACACCTTC	CASSWTDRVEIYTF	TRBV7-9	TRBJ1-2	TRBD1	few	14
TGTGCCAGCAGTGAAACCGGAAACACCATATATTTT	CASSETGNTIYF	TRBV6-1	TRBJ1-3	.	.	12
TGTGCCAGCAGCTCCCTTGGGGCTAGCGGGGGGGAAGCCACCGGGGAGCTGTTTTTT	CASSSLGASGGEATGELFF	TRBV11-3	TRBJ2-2	TRBD2	.	19
TGTGCCAGCAGCTTAGGGGGACTAAGCAATCAGCCCCAGCATTTT	CASSLGGLSNQPQHF	TRBV5-6	TRBJ1-5	.	.	15
TGTGCCAGCAGTCCACCAGGGGGGGCTTGGTACTTC	CASSPPGGAWYF	TRBV6-5	TRBJ2-5	.	.	12
TGTGCCAGCAGTTACTACGCAGGGGAAGCGGGAAACATTCAGTACTTC	CASSYYAGEAGNIQYF	TRBV6-5	TRBJ2-4	.	.	16
TGTGCCAGCAGTTTATCTTGGGGACAGGGGATTTACGAGCAGTACTTC	CASSLSWGQGIYEQYF	TRBV27	TRBJ2-7	TRBD1	.	16
TGTGCCAGCAGTGGATTCATGAACACTGAAGCTTTCTTT	CASSGFMNTEAFF	TRBV5-4	TRBJ1-1	.	.	13
TGTGCCAGCAGCGTAGGTGGGCCGAGAACGCAGTATTTT	CASSVGGPRTQYF	TRBV9	TRBJ2-3	.	.	13